The source of this T cell receptor (beta chain) is a study of blood T cell repertoires in COVID-19. In the study overall: The origin of the acute and convalescent COVID-19 samples was the United States, Italy and Spain. Sources were T cells, B-cell-depleted T cells, or PBMCs; the material itself was cDNA or gDNA.

Methods used by the authors: Estimates of nucleated cell counts were drawn from the amplification of reference gene primers. Generated by immunoSEQ multiplex PCR, the TCRdb table keeps only in-frame clones and is missing some. V and J calls and clone size come straight from that table; D and trimming were deduced from the DNA. The sample yields some 210,000 clones, 75% to 90% seen once. In germline, CDR1 is LNHDA, CDR2 SQIVND (reference sequence). CDR3 size: 13 residues. The ends were cut back, 3 bases at V and 6 bases at J, with 11 bases in the middle. The sequencing input was peripheral blood. This sequence was found in a man aged 55 to 70 who had recovered from COVID-19. This chain uses TRBV19 with TRBJ1-2, with D maybe TRBD1 (6 bases). The CDR3: CASSITGLDGYTF. The CDR3 bases are TGTGCCAGTAGTATTACAGGGCTGGATGGCTACACCTTC.